This T cell receptor (beta chain) is from a study of blood T cells in healthy people across ages. Overall study findings and caveats: Diversity of TCR beta correlated strongly with naive T cell percentage.

Turning to this clonotype: Its antigen is still unknown.

CDR1 SGHTA and CDR2 FQGNSA come from the germline V gene. Trimming removed 1 base at V and 14 bases at J, with 18 bases between. The CDR3 length is 14 residues. Primers used in a second PCR of about 7 to 12 cycles were a sample-barcoded 5' primer and a J-beta primer mix. Every single cDNA molecule received a tag from a template-switch adaptor with 12 random nucleotides. Any given sample supplied a minimum of 3 million CDR3-containing paired-end reads. TCRdb re-derived calls from the 5' RACE reads in MiXCR, one entry per CDR3 protein. The repertoire holds about 680,000 distinct CDR3 sequences, more than 40% seen once, with around a third in the top ten. Every donor gave roughly 9.6 milliliters of peripheral blood.

Sample: blood. This clonotype originated in a woman between 55 and 75 years old in good health. This chain uses TRBV7-2 with TRBJ2-1; D unresolved. The DNA for the CDR3 is TGTGCCAGCAGCTTAGGGAAGCAACCCGGAGCGAAGTTCTTC. Amino acid sequence: CASSLGKQPGAKFF.